This TCR beta chain was observed in a study of T cells in Graves' hyperthyroidism and ophthalmopathy. Amplification targeted TCR beta CDR3 regions from RNA transcripts. Primed by the HTBI set, a first-round RT-PCR was run on the TCR CDR3. Using its own MiXCR run on the multiplex PCR reads, TCRdb lists one record per CDR3 protein. The sample comprises approximately 630,000 distinct CDR3 sequences, around 16% of which are singletons, and around 4% rests with the top ten. There are a few counts of this clonotype. Its target is unknown. The CDR3 totals 15 residues. The V segment lost 2 bases and the J segment 5 bases; nucleotides outside the gene matches: 9. Germline CDR1 and CDR2: MNHNS and SASEGT. Study results and caveats: The model anticipated ophthalmopathy a median about 7 months pre-onset.

Graves' hyperthyroidism was deemed stable absent ophthalmopathy progression within 18 months. The sequenced sample was blood. The receptor's source is a woman in her thirties with Graves' hyperthyroidism. V usage is TRBV6-1 and J usage is TRBJ2-7, with 7 bases lining up with TRBD2. CDR3 sequence: CASSETWTRLDEQYF. CDR3 nucleotide sequence: TGTGCCAGCAGTGAAACCTGGACTAGATTAGACGAGCAGTACTTC.